A selection of T cell receptor beta chains follows, all from one sample in a study of cytomegalovirus exposure and HLA in healthy donors. Sequenced by immunoSEQ multiplex PCR; TCRdb stores in-frame clones only, minus some. In the table there are fewer than 200,000 clones, 12% of which are singletons. Source material: PBMCs. The receptors stem from a man in his forties or fifties in good health and CMV-seropositive. Each CDR3 is given with its conserved first and last residue. Some rows have no size entry. The others give once, few or many, or a class for an expanded clone.

j_call	clone_size	cdr3_length	v_call	cdr3_aa
TRBJ1-6	few	16	TRBV7-2	CASSPWSGDINSPLHF
TRBJ2-2	-	15	TRBV7-9	CASSLARVETGELFF
TRBJ2-1	-	14	TRBV5-1	CASSLGKAGNEQFF
TRBJ2-2	-	15	TRBV5-4	CASSYMDRNTGELFF
TRBJ1-2	few	14	TRBV9	CASSPGTGMEGYTF
TRBJ1-1	few	13	TRBV9	CASSVGLQGEAFF
TRBJ1-1	-	13	TRBV10-3	CAISAGPNTEAFF
TRBJ1-5	-	16	TRBV7-2	CASSLGEPYSNQPQHF
TRBJ2-7	-	14	TRBV27	CASSPLDRVYEQYF
TRBJ2-2	-	16	TRBV5-4	CASSSTGLENTGELFF
TRBJ2-3	-	13	TRBV6-5	CASKQGATDTQYF
TRBJ2-1	once	15	TRBV5-1	CASSLALTGYNEQFF
TRBJ2-1	-	12	TRBV7-2	CASSRDSPEQFF
TRBJ1-5	-	15	TRBV6-1	CASRLDRAFNQPQHF
TRBJ2-1	-	14	TRBV7-7	CASSSGTSGGDQFF
TRBJ1-5	-	14	TRBV18	CASSLQGAVQPQHF
TRBJ1-3	-	15	TRBV7-7	CASSMGRDPGNTIYF
TRBJ2-7	few	14	TRBV5-8	CASSPRTLTYEQYF
TRBJ1-4	few	15	TRBV28	CASSSNFGTNEKLFF
TRBJ2-2	-	16	TRBV5-4	CASSLSRQKNTGELFF
TRBJ1-5	few	15	TRBV10-3	CAISLSGGDDQPQHF
TRBJ1-2	-	13	TRBV5-6	CASSRDRENGYTF
TRBJ2-1	few	17	TRBV4-1	CASSQDSGLAGGHEQFF
TRBJ1-4	few	16	TRBV19	CASSTDDRGRDEKLFF
TRBJ2-3	-	14	TRBV4-1	CASSQVGGTDTQYF
TRBJ2-5	few	14	TRBV5-1	CASSPGTHEETQYF
TRBJ2-5	few	11	TRBV20-1	CSARDIQAQYF
TRBJ1-2	once	14	TRBV11-1	CASSLGASNYGYTF
TRBJ2-1	few	16	TRBV7-7	CASSPFSGFSYNEQFF
TRBJ1-5	few	15	TRBV18	CASSPGQGSNQPQHF
TRBJ2-3	-	14	TRBV4-1	CASSQDPRRNTQYF
TRBJ2-7	many	15	TRBV12-5	CASGLVGRAGNEQYF
TRBJ1-5	-	15	TRBV5-5	CASSTGTGEGQPQHF
TRBJ2-3	few	12	TRBV29-1	CSDKGLADTQYF
TRBJ2-2	few	16	TRBV5-5	CASSSREAGVSGELFF